This T cell receptor beta chain was retrieved from a study of T cells in Graves' hyperthyroidism and ophthalmopathy. Study information: Pretreatment peripheral blood was obtained at initial diagnosis.

In this sample, this clonotype turned up many times. Its antigen is as yet unknown. Study observations and caveats: The blood repertoire included most of the expanded thyroid clonotypes above 0.001. Classification by a 13 V-J model distinguished ophthalmopathy from stable hyperthyroidism.

The TCR beta CDR3 regions underwent amplification using RNA transcripts as the source. With the HTBI primer set, the TCR CDR3 went through a first round of RT-PCR. TCRdb ran MiXCR on the multiplex PCR reads and lists one entry per CDR3 protein. The sample lists about 580,000 distinct CDR3 sequences, around 14% occurring once. The V and J ends lost 5 bases and 3 bases, in that order; junction bases with no gene match: 7. Germline V gene lookup returns CDR1 MNHEY and CDR2 SMNVEV (reference sequence). The CDR3 extends over 14 amino acids. Clinical symptoms, serum thyroxine, TRAb, thyroid ultrasound and orbital computed tomography established diagnosis.

The gene calls are TRBV27 and TRBJ2-7, with 7 bases aligning to TRBD2. This sequence was found in a woman younger than 45 with Graves' hyperthyroidism that later progressed to Graves' ophthalmopathy. The specimen was blood. The CDR3 bases are TGTGCCAGCAGTCCCTCTGTAGCGGGCTACGAGCAGTACTTC. It encodes CASSPSVAGYEQYF.